The 19 T cell receptor beta chains given below trace back to one sample, sequenced in a study of blood T cell repertoires in COVID-19. Profiled with immunoSEQ multiplex PCR; TCRdb holds only in-frame clones, not every one. The data contain about 480,000 clones, 88% of them singletons. The sequenced sample consisted of PBMCs or T cells enriched from blood (not recorded which). These receptors were taken from a woman in her 40s who had recovered from COVID-19.

The chain recombines TRBV5-4 with TRBJ2-2; 8 bases line up with TRBD2. Germline CDR1 SGHNT, CDR2 YYREEE (reference sequence). V lost 4 bases, J lost 0 bases, and 5 bases stayed unmatched. The CDR3 length is 16 residues. DNA for the CDR3: TGTGCCAGCAGCCCCGGGGGGGACGCGAACACCGGGGAGCTGTTTTTT. It is translated as CASSPGGDANTGELFF.

The chain has TRBV13 and TRBJ2-7; D gene uncertain. Trimming left V 5 bases short and J 3 bases short, with 5 bases between. The CDR3 is 11 amino acids. Germline-derived CDR1 and CDR2 are PRHDT and FYEKMQ (reference sequence). CDR3 region: CASSRRYEQYF. CDR3 DNA: TGTGCCAGCAGCCGTCGCTACGAGCAGTACTTC.

The chain recombines TRBV19 with TRBJ1-3; no clear D gene. Between the trimmed V and J ends, which lost 5 bases and 3 bases, there was a span of 17 bases. The CDR3 spans 16 residues. Germline lookup yields CDR1 LNHDA and CDR2 SQIVND (reference sequence). CDR3 in DNA: TGTGCCAGTAGTTTACAGACACCAACGTTTGGAAACACCATATATTTT. As protein: CASSLQTPTFGNTIYF.

The genes are TRBV11-2 and TRBJ2-5, with 13 bases fitting TRBD2. Losses at the gene ends were 1 base for V and 2 bases for J; bases not matched to a gene: 7. CDR3 length equals 18 residues. Germline lookup yields CDR1 SGHAT and CDR2 FQNNGV. Written as DNA, the CDR3 is TGTGCCAGCAGCTTAGCCGGGACTAGCGGGACCTTTCAAGAGACCCAGTACTTC. Translating gives CASSLAGTSGTFQETQYF.

J is TRBJ1-5 and V is TRBV25-1; perhaps TRBD1 as D (5 bases). The CDR3 loop spans 15 amino acids. Germline values: CDR1 MGHDK, CDR2 SYGVNS. The germline V and J ends were trimmed by 11 bases and 4 bases, with 21 bases remaining between them. CDR3 amino acids: CACPPPRQGNQPQHF. CDR3 DNA: TGTGCCTGCCCCCCTCCCCGGCAGGGTAATCAGCCCCAGCATTTT.

This chain links TRBV5-4 with TRBJ2-1; TRBD1 might be the D (6 bases). The CDR3 is 15 amino acids. Germline CDR1 SGHNT, CDR2 YYREEE (reference sequence). The V gene lost 2 bases and the J gene lost 2 bases, with 11 bases spanning the gap. CDR3 in DNA: TGTGCCAGCAGCTTAGGGACACAAACCTACAATGAGCAGTTCTTC. Protein sequence: CASSLGTQTYNEQFF.

The chain has TRBV7-2 and TRBJ1-5; D perhaps matches TRBD1 (5 bases). This CDR3 region has 14 residues. Germline assignment: CDR1 SGHTA and CDR2 FQGNSA. With 5 bases removed from V and 5 bases from J, the gap between germline ends came to 13 bases. CDR3 bases: TGTGCCAGCAGCCTGTCCAGGGTCTATCAGCCCCAGCATTTT. Translating it yields CASSLSRVYQPQHF.

This rearrangement joins TRBV30 to TRBJ1-1, with D unclear. V lost 4 bases and J lost 8, with 14 bases in between. There are 12 residues in the CDR3. The germline gives CDR1 GTSNPN, CDR2 SVGIG (reference sequence). CDR3 amino acids: CAWTGLGREAFF. Here the CDR3 DNA reads TGTGCCTGGACCGGTCTAGGAAGAGAAGCTTTCTTT.

This chain joins TRBV10-3 and TRBJ1-1; the match to TRBD1 covers 9 bases. The CDR3 runs to 14 residues. CDR1 is ENHRY, CDR2 SYGVKD, per germline. After removal of 7 bases from V and 4 bases from J, the junction contained 7 bases not matched to a gene. The CDR3 protein is CAITRDRVSTEAFF. The CDR3 DNA sequence: TGTGCCATCACCCGGGACAGGGTCAGCACTGAAGCTTTCTTT.

The rearrangement joins TRBV15 to TRBJ2-1; a possible D gene is TRBD1 (6 bases). The CDR3 length is 15 residues. The germline V and J ends were trimmed by 0 bases and 5 bases, with 11 bases remaining between them. In germline, CDR1 is LNHNV, CDR2 YYDKDF (reference sequence). In DNA form, the CDR3 reads TGTGCCACCAGCAGAGATAAAACAGGGCACAATGAGCAGTTCTTC. This codes for CATSRDKTGHNEQFF.

The rearrangement links TRBV6-5 to TRBJ2-7, with a possible D match to TRBD2 (5 bases). CDR3 length: 15 amino acids. V shed 6 bases and J shed 6 bases, with 21 bases lying between them. Germline CDR1 is MNHEY and CDR2 is SVGAGI. The CDR3 DNA sequence: TGTGCCAGCAGGGTGGTAGGGTCCCCCCGGGGCGAGCAGTACTTC. This codes for CASRVVGSPRGEQYF.

Only a few counts were recorded for this clone. V is TRBV11-2 and J is TRBJ2-7, with TRBD2 matching 13 bases. Germline loops: CDR1 SGHAT, CDR2 FQNNGV. The CDR3 loop spans 17 amino acids. V was clipped by 5 bases and J by 3 bases; unmatched bases: 10. In nucleotides, the CDR3 is TGTGCCAGCAGCCTACGGACTAGCGGGAGAGTGTACTACGAGCAGTACTTC. Translation gives CASSLRTSGRVYYEQYF.

J is TRBJ2-7 and V is TRBV2; 7 nucleotides agree with TRBD2. V shed 0 bases, J shed 2 bases, and the junction held 10 bases outside the gene matches. CDR1 is SNHLY and CDR2 is FYNNEI in the germline V gene. The CDR3 runs to 17 residues. CDR3 in amino acids: CASSEAEERDTPYEQYF. The CDR3 region has the DNA TGTGCCAGCAGTGAAGCGGAGGAGCGGGATACTCCCTACGAGCAGTACTTC.

This chain joins TRBV6-2 or TRBV6-3 and TRBJ2-7; possibly TRBD1 for D (6 bases). The length of the CDR3 is 14 residues. Germline V lookup: CDR1 MNHEY, CDR2 SVGEGT. V lost 3 bases to trimming and J lost 4 bases, with 13 bases between them. The CDR3 reads CASSYSGATYEQYF. CDR3 nucleotides: TGTGCCAGCAGTTATTCAGGGGCAACATACGAGCAGTACTTC.

This chain links TRBV6-5 with TRBJ2-7; 8 bases map to TRBD1. The junction had 10 bases not matched to a gene; V was cut back by 3 bases and J by 3 bases. The CDR3 sequence is 16 residues long. Germline loops: CDR1 MNHEY, CDR2 SVGAGI. In DNA, the CDR3 is TGTGCCAGCAGTTATATAGGTAACAGGGGGGTCTACGAGCAGTACTTC. Encoded protein: CASSYIGNRGVYEQYF.

The gene calls are TRBV27 and TRBJ2-1; TRBD1 matches 7 bases. Unmatched junction bases numbered 9, after V lost 6 bases and J lost 10 bases. The germline gives CDR1 MNHEY, CDR2 SMNVEV (reference sequence). This CDR3 has 13 amino acids. The CDR3 DNA reads as TGTGCCAGCAGAAAGACAGGGCTGGACGAGCAGTTCTTC. Protein sequence: CASRKTGLDEQFF.

This chain connects TRBV19 to TRBJ2-5; no definite D call. CDR3 length: 15 residues. Per germline, CDR1 LNHDA and CDR2 SQIVND (reference sequence). The V end lost 0 bases, the J end lost 3 bases, and 11 bases lay between the germline ends. The CDR3 is CASSIDQDSEETQYF. The CDR3 bases are TGTGCCAGTAGTATAGATCAGGATTCGGAAGAGACCCAGTACTTC.

The chain links TRBV27 to TRBJ2-1; 14 bases line up with TRBD2. The junction had 0 bases not matched to a gene; V was cut back by 6 bases and J by 8 bases. The CDR3 is 13 residues long. The V gene's germline CDR1 is MNHEY and CDR2 SMNVEV (reference sequence). The CDR3 DNA follows: TGTGCCAGCAGGACTAGCGGGAGGGATGAGCAGTTCTTC. It specifies CASRTSGRDEQFF.

V and J are TRBV11-3 and TRBJ2-3; D possibly corresponds to TRBD2 (6 bases). V was shortened by 4 bases and J by 6 bases, with 8 bases between the two germline ends. Germline values: CDR1 SGHNT, CDR2 YENEEA. The CDR3 loop spans 12 amino acids. CDR3 sequence (DNA): TGTGCCAGCAGCTCCGCGGGGGATACGCAGTATTTT. This encodes CASSSAGDTQYF.